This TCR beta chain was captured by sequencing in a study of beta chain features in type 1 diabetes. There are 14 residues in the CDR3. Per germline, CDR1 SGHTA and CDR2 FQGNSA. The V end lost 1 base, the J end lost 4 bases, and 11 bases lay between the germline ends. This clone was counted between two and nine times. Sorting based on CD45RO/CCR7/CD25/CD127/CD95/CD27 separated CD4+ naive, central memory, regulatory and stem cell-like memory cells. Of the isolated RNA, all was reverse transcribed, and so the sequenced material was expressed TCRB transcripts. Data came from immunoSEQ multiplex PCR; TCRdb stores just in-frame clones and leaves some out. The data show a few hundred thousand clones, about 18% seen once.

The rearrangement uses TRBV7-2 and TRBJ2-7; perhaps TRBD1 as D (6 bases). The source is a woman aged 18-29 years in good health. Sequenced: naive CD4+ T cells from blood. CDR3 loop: CASSLGQGLYEQYF. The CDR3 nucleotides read TGTGCCAGCAGCTTAGGGCAGGGGTTATACGAGCAGTACTTC. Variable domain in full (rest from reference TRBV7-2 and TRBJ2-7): GAGVSQSPSNKVTEKGKDVELRCDPISGHTALYWYRQSLGQGLEFLIYFQGNSAPDKSGLPSDRFSAERTGGSVSTLTIQRTQQEDSAVYLCASSLGQGLYEQYFGPGTRLTVT.